Listed here are 14 T cell receptor beta chains from one sample, sequenced in a study of shared clonotypes between healthy human individuals. Naive CD8 cells, CD45RO-negative and positively selected for CCR7, excluded terminally differentiated effector memory CD45RA+ cells. The assay was immunoSEQ multiplex PCR, and TCRdb's table has in-frame clones only and misses some. The table shows some 1,900,000 clones, with roughly 95% occurring only once. Sequencing was done on a sample of naive CD8+ T cells sorted from blood. These TCRs come from a man between 18 and 35 years old in good health.

CDR3: CASSLGWNGSDYEQYF. As DNA, the CDR3 is TGTGCCAGCAGCTTAGGGTGGAACGGGAGTGACTACGAGCAGTACTTC. The chain is built from TRBV7-6 and TRBJ2-7, with D possibly being TRBD2 (6 bases). There are 16 residues in the CDR3. Germline V gene sequence: CDR1 SGHVS, CDR2 FNYEAQ. The V gene lost 1 base and the J gene lost 3 bases, with 16 bases spanning the gap.

Only one count was recorded for this clone. V gene TRBV6-6 combines with J gene TRBJ2-5; D uncertain. This CDR3 is 11 amino acids long. The V gene's germline CDR1 is MNHNY and CDR2 SVGAGI (reference sequence). V lost 7 bases and J lost 5, with 8 bases in between. The chain's CDR3 is CASKGMETQYF. CDR3 DNA: TGTGCCAGCAAAGGGATGGAGACCCAGTACTTC.

The J gene is TRBJ2-7, the V gene TRBV6-1; D may be TRBD1 or TRBD2 (5 bases each). CDR3 size: 16 residues. Trimming cost V 3 bases and J 4 bases, with 19 bases left between them. Germline-derived CDR1 and CDR2 are MNHNS and SASEGT. The CDR3 sequence: CASSETHGTHIYEQYF. DNA of the CDR3: TGTGCCAGCAGTGAGACCCATGGGACGCACATATACGAGCAGTACTTC.

This clone was counted once. The chain combines TRBV7-2 with TRBJ2-7, with 8 bases matching TRBD1. With V trimmed by 2 bases and J by 4 bases, 7 bases remained unmatched. CDR1 is SGHTA, CDR2 FQGNSA, per germline. CDR3 length: 15 residues. The CDR3: CASSLNRGNVYEQYF. In DNA form, the CDR3 reads TGTGCCAGCAGCTTAAACAGGGGGAATGTATACGAGCAGTACTTC.

This rearrangement joins TRBV30 to TRBJ2-7; tentative D call: TRBD2 (6 bases). There are 14 residues in the CDR3. In germline, CDR1 is GTSNPN, CDR2 SVGIG (reference sequence). Trimming removed 0 bases at V and 4 bases at J, with 13 bases between. This CDR3 is CAWSVGMGLYEQYF. The CDR3, as DNA: TGTGCCTGGAGTGTAGGGATGGGACTGTACGAGCAGTACTTC. Full variable domain (rest looked up from reference TRBV30 and TRBJ2-7): SQTIHQWPATLVQPVGSPLSLECTVEGTSNPNLYWYRQAAGRGLQLLFYSVGIGQISSEVPQNLSASRPQDRQFILSSKKLLLSDSGFYLCAWSVGMGLYEQYFGPGTRLTVT.

The rearrangement links TRBV6-1 to TRBJ2-6; 8 positions agree with TRBD1. The CDR3 is 20 residues long. Germline values: CDR1 MNHNS, CDR2 SASEGT. J lost 0 bases, V lost 0 bases, and 10 bases had no gene match. CDR3 region: CASSEAPRQGWGSGANVLTF. CDR3 DNA sequence: TGTGCCAGCAGTGAAGCGCCGAGACAGGGGTGGGGCTCTGGGGCCAACGTCCTGACTTTC.

CDR3 sequence (DNA): TGTGCCAGCAGTTTATCCAGAGTAGGTGGAAGGACTTATTCACCCCTCCACTTT. This codes for CASSLSRVGGRTYSPLHF. This rearrangement joins TRBV28 to TRBJ1-6; D remains unclear. The V gene's germline CDR1 is MDHEN and CDR2 SYDVKM. With 1 base removed from V and 8 bases from J, the gap between germline ends came to 21 bases. The CDR3 contains 18 residues.

This CDR3 reads CASRFARDRGEKLFF. The CDR3 nucleotides are TGTGCCAGCAGATTCGCCCGGGACAGGGGTGAAAAACTGTTTTTT. The chain employs TRBV27 and TRBJ1-4; 10 bases line up with TRBD1. This CDR3 has 15 amino acids. Germline V gives CDR1 MNHEY, CDR2 SMNVEV (reference sequence). J gave up 7 bases and V 6 bases, and 8 bases lay outside the gene matches.

The V and J genes are TRBV6-1 and TRBJ2-6; D is unclear. CDR1 MNHNS and CDR2 SASEGT come from the germline V gene. V was shortened by 3 bases and J by 3 bases, with 9 bases between the two germline ends. The CDR3 runs 15 residues. CDR3 loop: CASSDLSYGANVLTF. The CDR3 region has the DNA TGTGCCAGCAGTGATCTGTCATATGGGGCCAACGTCCTGACTTTC.

The chain links TRBV28 to TRBJ1-2, with 8 bases matching TRBD1. The length of the CDR3 is 14 residues. Trimming removed 7 bases from V and 3 bases from J; junction bases left unmatched: 7. Germline CDR1 MDHEN, CDR2 SYDVKM. CDR3 in DNA: TGTGCCAGCACCCACAGGGGGGCAGACTATGGCTACACCTTC. It encodes CASTHRGADYGYTF.

Concerning this clone itself: One end of the junction does not line up with germline, which may come from a read error. The sample contains more than one DNA sequence encoding this CDR3. The chain couples TRBV6-1 to TRBJ2-7; D might be TRBD1 (6 bases). This CDR3 comprises 12 residues. CDR1 MNHNS and CDR2 SASEGT come from the germline V gene. The CDR3 spells CASRQGVHEQYF. The DNA of the CDR3 is TGTGCCAGCAGACAGGGAGTACACGAACAGTACTTC.

The chain combines TRBV6-6 with TRBJ2-7; 9 positions match TRBD1. The CDR3 has 14 amino acids. Germline V gene data show CDR1 as MNHNY and CDR2 as SVGAGI (reference sequence). The CDR3 region has the DNA TGTGTCGTCGCGGCGGGACAGGGAATCTACGAGCAGTACTTC. It encodes CVVAAGQGIYEQYF.

The chain is built from TRBV6-5 and TRBJ2-3; weak D call: TRBD2 (6 bases). Trimming removed 6 bases at V and 4 bases at J, with 11 bases between. The CDR3 is 13 residues long. Per the germline V gene, CDR1 is MNHEY and CDR2 is SVGAGI. The CDR3 coding sequence is TGTGCCAGCAGCGGTGGGAGGCCAGATACGCAGTATTTT. This sequence encodes CASSGGRPDTQYF.

This chain joins TRBV7-6 and TRBJ2-7; 9 nucleotides line up with TRBD1. The CDR3 is made up of 15 amino acids. With 2 bases clipped from V and 5 bases from J, the junction kept 7 bases outside the gene matches. Germline V gene data show CDR1 as SGHVS and CDR2 as FNYEAQ. Here the CDR3 DNA reads TGTGCCAGCAGCTTAACTGGGACAGGGTGGGACGAGCAGTACTTC. It specifies CASSLTGTGWDEQYF.